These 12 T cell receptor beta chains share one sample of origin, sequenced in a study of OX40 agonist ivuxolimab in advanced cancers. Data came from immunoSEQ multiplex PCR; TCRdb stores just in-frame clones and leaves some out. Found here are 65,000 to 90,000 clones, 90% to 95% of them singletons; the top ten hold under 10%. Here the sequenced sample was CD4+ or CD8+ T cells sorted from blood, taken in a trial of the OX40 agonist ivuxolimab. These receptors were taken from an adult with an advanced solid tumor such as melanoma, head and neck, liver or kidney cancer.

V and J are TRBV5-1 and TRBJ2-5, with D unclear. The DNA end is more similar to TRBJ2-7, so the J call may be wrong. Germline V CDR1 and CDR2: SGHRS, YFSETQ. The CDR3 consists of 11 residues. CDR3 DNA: TGCGCCAGCAGCGCCACCTACGAGCAGTACTTC. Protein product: CASSATYEQYF.

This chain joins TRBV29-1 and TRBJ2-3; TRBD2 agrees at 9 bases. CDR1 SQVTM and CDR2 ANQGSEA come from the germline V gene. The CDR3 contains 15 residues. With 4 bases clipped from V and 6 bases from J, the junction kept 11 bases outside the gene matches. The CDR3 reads CSVGGAGGPLDTQYF. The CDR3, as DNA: TGCAGCGTTGGAGGTGCGGGGGGGCCGCTGGATACGCAGTATTTT.

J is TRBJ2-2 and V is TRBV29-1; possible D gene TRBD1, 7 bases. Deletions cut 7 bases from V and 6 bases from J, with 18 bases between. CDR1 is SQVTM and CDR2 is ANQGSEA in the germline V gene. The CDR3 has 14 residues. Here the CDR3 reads CSAEEGARAGELFF. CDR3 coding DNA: TGCAGCGCCGAGGAGGGGGCAAGGGCCGGGGAGCTGTTTTTT.

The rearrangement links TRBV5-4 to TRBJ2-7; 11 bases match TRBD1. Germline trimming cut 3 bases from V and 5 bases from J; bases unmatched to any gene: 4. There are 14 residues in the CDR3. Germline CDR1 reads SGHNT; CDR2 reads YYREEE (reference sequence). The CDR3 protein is CASSWGTGGDEQYF. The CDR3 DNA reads TGTGCCAGCAGCTGGGGGACAGGGGGAGACGAGCAGTACTTC.

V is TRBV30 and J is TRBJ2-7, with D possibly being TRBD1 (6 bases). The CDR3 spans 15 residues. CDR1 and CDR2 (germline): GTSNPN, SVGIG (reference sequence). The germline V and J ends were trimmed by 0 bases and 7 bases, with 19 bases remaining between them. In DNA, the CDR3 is TGTGCCTGGAGTGTAATTTGGGGGCCCAGTCTAGAGCAGTACTTC. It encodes CAWSVIWGPSLEQYF.

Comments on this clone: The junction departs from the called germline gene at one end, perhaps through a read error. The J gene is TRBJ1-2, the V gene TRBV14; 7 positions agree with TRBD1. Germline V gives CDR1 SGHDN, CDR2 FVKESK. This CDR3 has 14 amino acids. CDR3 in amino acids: CASRQPGQNYGYTF. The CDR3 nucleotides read TGTGCCAGCCGCCAACCGGGACAGAACTATGGCTACACCTTC.

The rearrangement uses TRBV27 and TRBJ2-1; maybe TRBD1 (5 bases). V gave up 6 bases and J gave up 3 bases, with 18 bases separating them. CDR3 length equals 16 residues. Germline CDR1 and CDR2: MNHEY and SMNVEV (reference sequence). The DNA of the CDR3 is TGTGCCAGCAGCCCTTCCACAGGAGAAAGCTACAATGAGCAGTTCTTC. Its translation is CASSPSTGESYNEQFF.

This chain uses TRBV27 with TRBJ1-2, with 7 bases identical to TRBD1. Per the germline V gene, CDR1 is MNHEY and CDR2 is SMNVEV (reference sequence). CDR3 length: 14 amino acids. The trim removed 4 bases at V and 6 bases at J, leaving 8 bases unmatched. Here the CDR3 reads CASSYSRQGHGYTF. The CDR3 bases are TGTGCCAGCAGTTATTCGAGACAGGGCCATGGCTACACCTTC.

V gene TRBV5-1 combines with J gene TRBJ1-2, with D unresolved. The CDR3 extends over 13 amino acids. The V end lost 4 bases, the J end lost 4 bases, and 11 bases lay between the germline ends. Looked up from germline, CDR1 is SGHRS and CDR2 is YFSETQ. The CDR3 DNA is TGCGCCAGCAGCAACGGGCCGACCTATGGCTACACCTTC. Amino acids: CASSNGPTYGYTF. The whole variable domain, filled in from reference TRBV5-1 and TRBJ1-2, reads KAGVTQTPRYLIKTRGQQVTLSCSPISGHRSVSWYQQTPGQGLQFLFEYFSETQRNKGNFPGRFSGRQFSNSRSEMNVSTLELGDSALYLCASSNGPTYGYTFGSGTRLTVV.

CDR3 region: CASSTDHRATEAFF. The CDR3, as DNA: TGTGCCAGTAGTACCGACCACCGGGCTACTGAAGCTTTCTTT. This chain joins TRBV19 and TRBJ1-1, with unresolved D. The CDR3 length is 14 residues. Germline CDR1 is LNHDA and CDR2 is SQIVND (reference sequence). V shed 4 bases and J shed 5 bases, with 14 bases lying between them.

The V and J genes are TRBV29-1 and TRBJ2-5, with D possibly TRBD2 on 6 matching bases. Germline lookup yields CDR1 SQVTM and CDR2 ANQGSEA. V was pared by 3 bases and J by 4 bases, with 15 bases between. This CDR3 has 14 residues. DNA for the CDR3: TGCAGCGTTGAGGGGGGAGGCAAGGGAGAGACCCAGTACTTC. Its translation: CSVEGGGKGETQYF. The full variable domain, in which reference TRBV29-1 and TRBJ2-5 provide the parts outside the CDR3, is SAVISQKPSRDICQRGTSLTIQCQVDSQVTMMFWYRQQPGQSLTLIATANQGSEATYESGFVIDKFPISRPNLTFSTLTVSNMSPEDSSIYLCSVEGGGKGETQYFGPGTRLLVL.

Here the CDR3 reads CASSLFVGQPQHF. The CDR3 coding sequence is TGCGCCAGCAGCTTATTTGTAGGTCAGCCCCAGCATTTT. This sequence joins TRBV5-1 and TRBJ1-5; D uncertain. CDR1 and CDR2 from the germline V gene are SGHRS and YFSETQ. The V and J ends lost 2 bases and 6 bases respectively, with 9 bases between them. The CDR3 contains 13 residues.